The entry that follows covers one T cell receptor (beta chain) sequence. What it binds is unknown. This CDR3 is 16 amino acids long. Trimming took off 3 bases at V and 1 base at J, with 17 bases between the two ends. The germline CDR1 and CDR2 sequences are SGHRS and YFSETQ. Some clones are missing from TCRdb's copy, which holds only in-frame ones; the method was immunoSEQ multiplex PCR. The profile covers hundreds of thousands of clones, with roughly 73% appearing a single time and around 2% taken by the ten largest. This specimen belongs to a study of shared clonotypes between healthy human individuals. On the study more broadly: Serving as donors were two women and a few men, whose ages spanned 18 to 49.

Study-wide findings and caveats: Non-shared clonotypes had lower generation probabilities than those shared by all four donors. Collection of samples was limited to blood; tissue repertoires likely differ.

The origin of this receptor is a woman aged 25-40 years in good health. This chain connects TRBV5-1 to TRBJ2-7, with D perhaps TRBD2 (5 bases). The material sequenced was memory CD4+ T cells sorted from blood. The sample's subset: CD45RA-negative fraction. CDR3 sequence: CASSSFGMGNSYEQYF. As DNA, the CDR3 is TGCGCCAGCAGCTCGTTCGGGATGGGGAATTCCTACGAGCAGTACTTC. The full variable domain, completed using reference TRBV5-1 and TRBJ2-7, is KAGVTQTPRYLIKTRGQQVTLSCSPISGHRSVSWYQQTPGQGLQFLFEYFSETQRNKGNFPGRFSGRQFSNSRSEMNVSTLELGDSALYLCASSSFGMGNSYEQYFGPGTRLTVT.